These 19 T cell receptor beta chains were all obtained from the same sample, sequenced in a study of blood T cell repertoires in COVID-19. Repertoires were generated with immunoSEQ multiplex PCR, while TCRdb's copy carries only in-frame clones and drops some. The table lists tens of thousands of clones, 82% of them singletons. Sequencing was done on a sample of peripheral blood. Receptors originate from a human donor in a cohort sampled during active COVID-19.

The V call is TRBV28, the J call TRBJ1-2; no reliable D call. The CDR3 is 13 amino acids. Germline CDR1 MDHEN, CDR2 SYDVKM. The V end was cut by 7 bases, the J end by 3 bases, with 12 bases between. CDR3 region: CASTPAVDYGYTF. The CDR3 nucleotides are TGTGCCAGCACGCCGGCGGTAGACTATGGCTACACCTTC.

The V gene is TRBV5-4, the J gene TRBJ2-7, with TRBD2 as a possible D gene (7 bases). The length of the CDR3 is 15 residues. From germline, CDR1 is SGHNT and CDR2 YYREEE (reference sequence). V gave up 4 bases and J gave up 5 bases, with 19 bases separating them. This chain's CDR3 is CASSPGVGGADEQYF. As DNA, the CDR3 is TGTGCCAGCAGCCCAGGGGTGGGGGGGGCCGACGAGCAGTACTTC.

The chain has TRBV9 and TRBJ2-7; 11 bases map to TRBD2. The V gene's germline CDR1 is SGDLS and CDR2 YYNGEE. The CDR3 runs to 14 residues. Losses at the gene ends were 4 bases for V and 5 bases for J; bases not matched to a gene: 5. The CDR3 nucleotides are TGTGCCAGCAGCCGAGGGACTAGCGGAGACGAGCAGTACTTC. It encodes CASSRGTSGDEQYF.

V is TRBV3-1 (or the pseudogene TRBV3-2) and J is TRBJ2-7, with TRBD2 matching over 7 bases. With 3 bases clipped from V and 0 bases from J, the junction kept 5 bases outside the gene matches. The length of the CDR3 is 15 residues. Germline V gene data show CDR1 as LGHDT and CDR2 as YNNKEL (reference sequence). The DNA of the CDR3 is TGTGCCAGCAGCCACCGGGACTACTCCTCCTACGAGCAGTACTTC. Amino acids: CASSHRDYSSYEQYF.

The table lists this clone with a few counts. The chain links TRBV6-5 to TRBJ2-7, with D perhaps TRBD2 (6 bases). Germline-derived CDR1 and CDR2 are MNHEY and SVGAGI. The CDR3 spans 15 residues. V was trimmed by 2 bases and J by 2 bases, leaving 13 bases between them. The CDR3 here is CASSYREIGTYEQYF. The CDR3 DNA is TGTGCCAGCAGTTACCGGGAGATAGGGACCTACGAGCAGTACTTC.

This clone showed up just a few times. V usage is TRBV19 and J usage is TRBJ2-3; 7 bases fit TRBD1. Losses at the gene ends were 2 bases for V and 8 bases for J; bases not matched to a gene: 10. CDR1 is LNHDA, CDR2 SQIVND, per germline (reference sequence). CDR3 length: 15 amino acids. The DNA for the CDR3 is TGTGCCAGTAGTATAAACCCCTTGACAGGGAGTACGCAGTATTTT. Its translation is CASSINPLTGSTQYF.

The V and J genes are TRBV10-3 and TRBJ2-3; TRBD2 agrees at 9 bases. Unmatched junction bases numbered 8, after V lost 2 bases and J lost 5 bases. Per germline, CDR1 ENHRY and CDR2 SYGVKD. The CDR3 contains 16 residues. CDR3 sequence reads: CAISEQRTSDLDTQYF. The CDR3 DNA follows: TGTGCCATCAGTGAGCAGAGGACTAGCGACTTAGATACGCAGTATTTT.

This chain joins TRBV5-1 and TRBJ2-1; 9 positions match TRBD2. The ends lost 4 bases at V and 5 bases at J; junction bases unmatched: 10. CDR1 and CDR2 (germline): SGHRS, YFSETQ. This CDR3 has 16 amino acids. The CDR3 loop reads CASSDDPSGAHNEQFF. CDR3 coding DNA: TGCGCCAGCAGCGACGACCCTAGCGGGGCTCACAATGAGCAGTTCTTC. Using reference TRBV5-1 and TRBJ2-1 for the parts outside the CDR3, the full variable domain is KAGVTQTPRYLIKTRGQQVTLSCSPISGHRSVSWYQQTPGQGLQFLFEYFSETQRNKGNFPGRFSGRQFSNSRSEMNVSTLELGDSALYLCASSDDPSGAHNEQFFGPGTRLTVL.

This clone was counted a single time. CDR3 sequence (DNA): TGTGCCAGCAGCTTGAGGTCGGCGACAGGGGGGGCTTTCTTT. This translates into CASSLRSATGGAFF. The chain recombines TRBV5-6 with TRBJ1-1, with TRBD1 matching over 9 bases. V was pared by 1 base and J by 11 bases, with 9 bases of the junction left unmatched. This CDR3 comprises 14 residues. From germline, CDR1 is SGHDT and CDR2 YYEEEE.

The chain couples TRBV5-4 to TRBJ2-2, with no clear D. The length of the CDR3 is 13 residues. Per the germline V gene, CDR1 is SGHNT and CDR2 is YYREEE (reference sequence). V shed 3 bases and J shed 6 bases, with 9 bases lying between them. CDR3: CASSSGEAGELFF. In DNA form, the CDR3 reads TGTGCCAGCAGCTCCGGCGAGGCCGGGGAGCTGTTTTTT.

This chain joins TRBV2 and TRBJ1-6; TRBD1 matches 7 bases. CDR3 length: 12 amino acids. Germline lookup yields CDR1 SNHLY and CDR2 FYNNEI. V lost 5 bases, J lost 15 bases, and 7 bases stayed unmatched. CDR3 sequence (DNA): TGTGCCAGCAGTAAAACAGGGGATCTCCTCCACTTT. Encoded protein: CASSKTGDLLHF. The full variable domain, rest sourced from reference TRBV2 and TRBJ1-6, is EPEVTQTPSHQVTQMGQEVILRCVPISNHLYFYWYRQILGQKVEFLVSFYNNEISEKSEIFDDQFSVERPDGSNFTLKIRSTKLEDSAMYFCASSKTGDLLHFGNGTRLTVT.

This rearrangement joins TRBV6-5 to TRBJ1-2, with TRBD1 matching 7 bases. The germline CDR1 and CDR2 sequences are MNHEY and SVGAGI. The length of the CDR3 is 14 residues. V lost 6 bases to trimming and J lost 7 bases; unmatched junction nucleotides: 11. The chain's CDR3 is CASSRDRVMGGYTF. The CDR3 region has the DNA TGTGCCAGCAGCAGAGACAGGGTGATGGGTGGCTACACCTTC.

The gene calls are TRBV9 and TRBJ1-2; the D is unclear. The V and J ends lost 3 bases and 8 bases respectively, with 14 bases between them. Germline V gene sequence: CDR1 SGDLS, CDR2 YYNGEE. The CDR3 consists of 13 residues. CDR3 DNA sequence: TGTGCCAGCAGCGCCGAACATCTGGGCGGCTACACCTTC. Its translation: CASSAEHLGGYTF.

The CDR3 DNA sequence: TGCGCCAGCAGCTTGGATAGTGCAACAGATACGCAGTATTTT. Protein product: CASSLDSATDTQYF. The chain is built from TRBV5-1 and TRBJ2-3; D unclear. This CDR3 comprises 14 residues. Trimming pared 0 bases from V and 3 bases from J, leaving 8 bases between. Germline V lookup: CDR1 SGHRS, CDR2 YFSETQ. The complete variable domain, with remaining parts taken from reference TRBV5-1 and TRBJ2-3, reads KAGVTQTPRYLIKTRGQQVTLSCSPISGHRSVSWYQQTPGQGLQFLFEYFSETQRNKGNFPGRFSGRQFSNSRSEMNVSTLELGDSALYLCASSLDSATDTQYFGPGTRLTVL.

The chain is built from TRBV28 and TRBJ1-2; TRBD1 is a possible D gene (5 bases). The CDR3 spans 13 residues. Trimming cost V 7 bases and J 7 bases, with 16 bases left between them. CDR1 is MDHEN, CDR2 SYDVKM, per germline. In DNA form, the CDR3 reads TGTGCCAGCATTCAAGCTGGGGCGCGTGGCTACACCTTC. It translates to CASIQAGARGYTF.

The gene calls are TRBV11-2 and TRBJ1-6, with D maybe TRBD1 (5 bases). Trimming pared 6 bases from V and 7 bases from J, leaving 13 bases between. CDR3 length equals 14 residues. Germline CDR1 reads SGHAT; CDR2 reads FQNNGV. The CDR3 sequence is CASSLPGGNSPLHF. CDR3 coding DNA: TGTGCCAGCAGTTTACCCGGGGGGAATTCACCCCTCCACTTT.

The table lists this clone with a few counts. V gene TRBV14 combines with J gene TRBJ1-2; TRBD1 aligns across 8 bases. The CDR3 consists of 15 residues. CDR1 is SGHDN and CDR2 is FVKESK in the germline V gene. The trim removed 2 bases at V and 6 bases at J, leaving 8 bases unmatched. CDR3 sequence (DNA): TGTGCCAGCAGCCAATTTACAGGGGGATTCGATGGCTACACCTTC. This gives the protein CASSQFTGGFDGYTF.

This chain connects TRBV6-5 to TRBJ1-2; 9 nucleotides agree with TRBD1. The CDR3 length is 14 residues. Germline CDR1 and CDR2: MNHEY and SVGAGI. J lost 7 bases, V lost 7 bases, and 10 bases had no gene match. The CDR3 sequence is CASITGTGSFGYTF. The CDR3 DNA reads TGTGCCAGCATAACCGGGACAGGGAGTTTTGGCTACACCTTC.

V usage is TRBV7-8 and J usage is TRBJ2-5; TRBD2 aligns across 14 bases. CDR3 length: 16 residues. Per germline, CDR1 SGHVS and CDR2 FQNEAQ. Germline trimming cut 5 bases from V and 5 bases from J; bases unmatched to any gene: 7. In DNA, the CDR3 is TGTGCCAGCAGCCACGGACTAGCGGGGGGCCGGGAGACCCAGTACTTC. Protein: CASSHGLAGGRETQYF.